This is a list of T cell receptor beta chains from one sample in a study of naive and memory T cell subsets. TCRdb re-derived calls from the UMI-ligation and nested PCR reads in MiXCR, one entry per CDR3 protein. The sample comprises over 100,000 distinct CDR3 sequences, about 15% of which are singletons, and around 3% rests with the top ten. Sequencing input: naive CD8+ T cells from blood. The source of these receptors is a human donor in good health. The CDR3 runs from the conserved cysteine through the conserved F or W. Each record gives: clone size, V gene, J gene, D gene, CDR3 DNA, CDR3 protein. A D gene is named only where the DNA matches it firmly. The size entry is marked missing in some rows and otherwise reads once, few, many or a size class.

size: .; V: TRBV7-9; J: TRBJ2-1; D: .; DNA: TGTGCCAGCAGCCCCATTATCCGCCCCAGGGAAGGCGATGAGCAGTTCTTC; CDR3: CASSPIIRPREGDEQFF
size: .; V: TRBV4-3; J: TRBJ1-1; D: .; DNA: TGCGCCAGCAGCACACAGCTCATGAACACTGAAGCTTTCTTT; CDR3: CASSTQLMNTEAFF
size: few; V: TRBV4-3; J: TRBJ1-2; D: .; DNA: TGCGCCAGCAGCCAAGATATGGAAACAGCCTACTATGGCTACACCTTC; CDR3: CASSQDMETAYYGYTF
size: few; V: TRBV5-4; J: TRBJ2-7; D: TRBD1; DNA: TGTGCCAGCAGCTCCCAGGGGGCCCACGAGCAGTACTTC; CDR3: CASSSQGAHEQYF
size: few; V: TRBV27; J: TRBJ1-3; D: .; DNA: TGTGCCAGCAGTCAAAACACCATATATTTT; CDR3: CASSQNTIYF
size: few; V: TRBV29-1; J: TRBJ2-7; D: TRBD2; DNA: TGCAGCGTTGAGGGGGGGGACTCCTACGAGCAGTACTTC; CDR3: CSVEGGDSYEQYF
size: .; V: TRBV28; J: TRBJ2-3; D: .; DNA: TGTGCCAGCAGTTTATTGGGGGCGATGAGCACAGATACGCAGTATTTT; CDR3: CASSLLGAMSTDTQYF
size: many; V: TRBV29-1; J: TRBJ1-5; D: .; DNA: TGCAGCGTAAAGGGGAAGGGCAATCAGCCCCAGCATTTT; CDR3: CSVKGKGNQPQHF
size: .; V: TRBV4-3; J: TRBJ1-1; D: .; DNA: TGCGCCAGCAGCCAAGATAGAACGAAAGGCACTGAAGCTTTCTTT; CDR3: CASSQDRTKGTEAFF
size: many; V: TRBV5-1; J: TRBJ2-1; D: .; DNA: TGCGCCAGCAGCTTGATCGGCGTATCTAATGAGCAGTTCTTC; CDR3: CASSLIGVSNEQFF
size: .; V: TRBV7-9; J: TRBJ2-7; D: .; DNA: TGTGCCAGCAGCCCCACAGGTGATGCCTACGAGCAGTACTTC; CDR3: CASSPTGDAYEQYF
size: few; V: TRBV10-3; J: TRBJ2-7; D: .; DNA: TGTGCCATCACGTCAGGACAGAGCTACGAGCAGTACTTC; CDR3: CAITSGQSYEQYF
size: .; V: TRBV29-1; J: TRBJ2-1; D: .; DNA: TGCAGCGTTGGACATCCCACGGAGCAGTTCTTC; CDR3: CSVGHPTEQFF
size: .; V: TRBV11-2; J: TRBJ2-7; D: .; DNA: TGTGCCAGCAGCGACTCCAGGGTTCACTCCTACGAGCAGTACTTC; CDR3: CASSDSRVHSYEQYF
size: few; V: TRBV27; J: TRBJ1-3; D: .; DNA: TGTGCCAGCAGTTCGGGACTGTATTCTGGAAACACCATATATTTT; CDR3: CASSSGLYSGNTIYF
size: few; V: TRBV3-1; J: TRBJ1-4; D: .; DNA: TGTGCCAGCAGCCAAGCCTCGGATACAGGGTCAAATGAAAAACTGTTTTTT; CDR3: CASSQASDTGSNEKLFF
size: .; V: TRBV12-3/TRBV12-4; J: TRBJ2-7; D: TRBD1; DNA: TGTGCCAGCGGAGACCGGGACAGGGCCTACGAGCAGTACTTC; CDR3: CASGDRDRAYEQYF
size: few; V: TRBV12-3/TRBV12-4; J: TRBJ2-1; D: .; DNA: TGTGCCAGCTCTCCCCACAATGAGCAGTTCTTC; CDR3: CASSPHNEQFF
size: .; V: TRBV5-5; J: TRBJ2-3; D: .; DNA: TGTGCCAGCAGCTTGGCTCAAGATACGCAGTATTTT; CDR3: CASSLAQDTQYF
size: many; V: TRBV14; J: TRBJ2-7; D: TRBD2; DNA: TGTGCCAGCAGCCAAGGGCTAGCGGGGCCCTACGAGCAGTACTTC; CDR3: CASSQGLAGPYEQYF
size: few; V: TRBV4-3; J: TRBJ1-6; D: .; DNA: TGCGCCAGCAGCCAAGATGGAAATTCACCCCTCCACTTT; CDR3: CASSQDGNSPLHF
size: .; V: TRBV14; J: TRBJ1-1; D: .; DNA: TGTGCCAGCAGCCAAGAGATCACAGGGTGGACTGAAGCTTTCTTT; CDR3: CASSQEITGWTEAFF
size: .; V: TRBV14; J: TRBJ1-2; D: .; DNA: TGTGCCAGCAGCCAAGTAGGGACTCCGAACTATGGCTACACCTTC; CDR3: CASSQVGTPNYGYTF
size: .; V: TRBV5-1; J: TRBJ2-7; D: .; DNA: TGCGCCAGCAGCGGCGGAACGACAGGTCGGTACTTC; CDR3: CASSGGTTGRYF
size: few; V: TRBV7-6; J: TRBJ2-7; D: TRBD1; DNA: TGTGCCAGCAGCTTAGGGGACAGGGCCCTCTACGAGCAGTACTTC; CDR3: CASSLGDRALYEQYF
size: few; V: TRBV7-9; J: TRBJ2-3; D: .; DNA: TGTGCCAGCAGCCCCCGGGACTTTAGATATGCAGATACGCAGTATTTT; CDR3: CASSPRDFRYADTQYF
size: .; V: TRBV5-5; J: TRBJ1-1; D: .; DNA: TGTGCCAGCAGCTCCATGGGAGGCGGCTATGAAGCTTTCTTT; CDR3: CASSSMGGGYEAFF
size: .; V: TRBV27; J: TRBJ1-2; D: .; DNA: TGTGCCAGCAGTTCACCCCTCGACTATGGCTACACCTTC; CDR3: CASSSPLDYGYTF
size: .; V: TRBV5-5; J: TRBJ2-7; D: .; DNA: TGTGCCAGCAGCTTGTTGTGGGGGACCTACGAGCAGTACTTC; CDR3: CASSLLWGTYEQYF
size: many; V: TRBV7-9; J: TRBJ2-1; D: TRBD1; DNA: TGTGCCAGCCGACCCGGGACAGGGGGCAATGAGCAGTTCTTC; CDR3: CASRPGTGGNEQFF
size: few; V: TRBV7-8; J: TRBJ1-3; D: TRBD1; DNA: TGTGCCAGCAGCTTAGCGGGACAGATTACTGGAAACACCATATATTTT; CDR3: CASSLAGQITGNTIYF
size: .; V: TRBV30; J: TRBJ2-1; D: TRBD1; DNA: TGTGCCTGGTCCGGAGCGGGACAGGGGGAGCAGTTCTTC; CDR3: CAWSGAGQGEQFF
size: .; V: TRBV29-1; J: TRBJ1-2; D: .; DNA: TGCAGCGTGGACGGAGGGCCGCAACCCATTTATGGCTACACCTTC; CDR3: CSVDGGPQPIYGYTF
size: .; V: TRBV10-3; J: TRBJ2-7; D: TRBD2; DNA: TGTGCCATCAGTGAGACGGGGACTAGCTACGAGCAGTACTTC; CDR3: CAISETGTSYEQYF
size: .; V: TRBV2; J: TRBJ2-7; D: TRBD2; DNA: TGTGCCAGCGGGCTAGCGGTGTACGAGCAGTACTTC; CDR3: CASGLAVYEQYF
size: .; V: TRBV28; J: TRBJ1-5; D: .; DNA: TGTGCCAGCGCCAGTACGGGTAACACCAATCAGCCCCAGCATTTT; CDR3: CASASTGNTNQPQHF
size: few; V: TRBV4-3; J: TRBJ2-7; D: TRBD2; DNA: TGCGCCAGCAGCCAAGGACGCCTGGCGGGAGAAAGCTACGAGCAGTACTTC; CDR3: CASSQGRLAGESYEQYF
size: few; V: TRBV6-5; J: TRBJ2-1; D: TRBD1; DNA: TGTGCCAGCAGTTCGTCGAGGACAGGGGTGGGCAATGAGCAGTTCTTC; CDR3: CASSSSRTGVGNEQFF
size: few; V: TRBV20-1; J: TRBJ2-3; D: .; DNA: TGCAGTGCACGAAACACAGATACGCAGTATTTT; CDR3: CSARNTDTQYF
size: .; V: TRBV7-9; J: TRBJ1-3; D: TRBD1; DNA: TGTGCCAGCAGCTTACAGGGGGCTTCGGGAGACACCATATATTTT; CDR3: CASSLQGASGDTIYF
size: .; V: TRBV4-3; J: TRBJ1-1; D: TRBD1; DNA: TGCGCCAGCAGCCAAGGGCCGGGAGACAGGGGATCTGAAGCTTTCTTT; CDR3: CASSQGPGDRGSEAFF
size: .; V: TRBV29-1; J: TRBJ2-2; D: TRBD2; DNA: TGCAGCGTTCTCGGGACTAGTCATACCGGGGAGCTGTTTTTT; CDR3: CSVLGTSHTGELFF
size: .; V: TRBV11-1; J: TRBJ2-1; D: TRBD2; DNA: TGTGCCAGCAGCTTAGTGCTAGCGGGAGTTAGTAATGAGCAGTTCTTC; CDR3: CASSLVLAGVSNEQFF